The 9 T cell receptor beta chains below all came from one sample that was sequenced in a study of radiation and T cells in renal cell carcinoma. Regarding time point: blood 4 weeks post-SBRT, at nephrectomy. Treatment denoted: 15 Gy SBRT to primary tumor, nephrectomy 4 weeks later. TCRdb keeps only in-frame clones here, not all; method: immunoSEQ multiplex PCR. The repertoire has some 97,000 clones, around 83% of them found once; the top ten carry approximately 7.7%. Specimen: blood, collected from a patient whose treatment included radiotherapy and nephrectomy. These receptors originate from a man between 60 and 75 years old with renal cell carcinoma.

The J gene is TRBJ2-7, the V gene TRBV30; unclear D gene. Between the trimmed V and J ends, which lost 5 bases and 8 bases, there was a span of 22 bases. Germline V gene lookup returns CDR1 GTSNPN and CDR2 SVGIG (reference sequence). The CDR3 loop spans 14 amino acids. This CDR3 reads CAWSYLGGESQQYF. DNA of the CDR3: TGTGCCTGGTCCTACCTCGGCGGCGAGAGTCAGCAGTACTTC.

The chain recombines TRBV7-8 with TRBJ2-5; the match to TRBD1 covers 7 bases. Trimming removed 2 bases from V and 4 bases from J; junction bases left unmatched: 1. The germline CDR1 and CDR2 sequences are SGHVS and FQNEAQ. The CDR3 runs to 13 residues. CDR3 sequence reads: CASSLRQGETQYF. The CDR3 nucleotides are TGTGCCAGCAGCTTACGACAGGGAGAGACCCAGTACTTC.

The chain employs TRBV6-5 and TRBJ2-3, with TRBD1 identical over 7 bases. Trimming removed 6 bases from V and 2 bases from J; junction bases left unmatched: 8. The CDR3 is made up of 15 amino acids. Germline V gene lookup returns CDR1 MNHEY and CDR2 SVGAGI. Here the CDR3 reads CASRNRGAPTDTQYF. CDR3 nucleotide sequence: TGTGCCAGCAGAAACAGGGGCGCCCCCACAGATACGCAGTATTTT.

The chain links TRBV5-5 to TRBJ1-1, with no clear D. The CDR3 covers 14 residues. Germline V gene lookup returns CDR1 SGHKS and CDR2 YYEKEE (reference sequence). Trimming shortened V by 5 bases and J by 0 bases, and 11 bases separated the two germline ends. CDR3 sequence (DNA): TGTGCCAGCAGTTCCTTAACAATGAACACTGAAGCTTTCTTT. This translates into CASSSLTMNTEAFF.

The chain combines TRBV5-1 with TRBJ2-4; TRBD2 agrees at 7 bases. V dropped 4 bases and J dropped 8; count of bases not matched to a gene: 12. Germline loops: CDR1 SGHRS, CDR2 YFSETQ. This CDR3 spans 15 amino acids. The CDR3 DNA sequence: TGCGCCAGCAGCCCGGGGAGGGTTGTTTCGGACATTCAGTACTTC. Translation: CASSPGRVVSDIQYF.

The chain is built from TRBV9 and TRBJ2-2; no clear D gene. From germline, CDR1 is SGDLS and CDR2 YYNGEE. CDR3 length: 17 residues. V gave up 0 bases and J gave up 4 bases, with 16 bases separating them. The CDR3 region is CASSVAADPDVTGELFF. The CDR3 DNA reads TGTGCCAGCAGCGTAGCGGCGGATCCGGACGTCACCGGGGAGCTGTTTTTT.

The V gene is TRBV5-8, the J gene TRBJ2-2; the D gene could be TRBD1 or TRBD2 (6 bases each). Germline V lookup: CDR1 SGHTS, CDR2 YDEGEE. V lost 4 bases, J lost 4 bases, and 14 bases lay in between. CDR3 length: 15 residues. CDR3 bases: TGTGCCAGCAGCCGTCTCGGGGGCGGCACCGGGGAGCTGTTTTTT. This encodes CASSRLGGGTGELFF.

V gene TRBV28 combines with J gene TRBJ1-5; D call uncertain. The CDR3 spans 15 residues. V was pared by 2 bases and J by 5 bases, with 13 bases between. CDR1 and CDR2 from the germline V gene are MDHEN and SYDVKM. CDR3 in amino acids: CASSLNPGPYQPQHF. CDR3 sequence (DNA): TGTGCCAGCAGTTTAAACCCAGGACCTTATCAGCCCCAGCATTTT. Filled out from reference TRBV28 and TRBJ1-5, the complete variable domain reads DVKVTQSSRYLVKRTGEKVFLECVQDMDHENMFWYRQDPGLGLRLIYFSYDVKMKEKGDIPEGYSVSREKKERFSLILESASTNQTSMYLCASSLNPGPYQPQHFGDGTRLSIL.

The rearrangement joins TRBV27 to TRBJ2-6; 9 bases match TRBD1. In germline, CDR1 is MNHEY, CDR2 SMNVEV (reference sequence). The CDR3 runs to 19 residues. After removal of 0 bases from V and 4 bases from J, the junction contained 10 bases not matched to a gene. The CDR3 reads CASSLSGQGDSYGANVLTF. In DNA, the CDR3 is TGTGCCAGCAGTTTATCGGGACAGGGTGATTCATACGGGGCCAACGTCCTGACTTTC.